This record looks at one T cell receptor beta chain sequence and its context. Its antigen is undetermined. Without any cell sorting, roughly 18-30 mg of bulk tissue yielded co-extracted RNA and DNA. Primary liver carcinomas in the patients were surgically resected. The source of the sample is a study of tumor-infiltrating lymphocytes in primary liver carcinoma. The template, approximately 500 ng total RNA, yielded TCR beta cDNA made with a constant-region primer. Construction of TCR beta libraries relied on three successive nested multiplex PCR rounds employing slightly modified ARM-PCR. The first two PCR rounds used TRBV1-TRBV30 primers with a Cbeta primer, about 9 cycles each. TCRdb recomputed calls from the multiplex PCR reads with MiXCR, one row per CDR3 protein. The sample shows 100,000 or so distinct CDR3 sequences, almost 70% of them seen only once. Trimming took off 2 bases at V and 7 bases at J, with 11 bases between the two ends. The CDR3 consists of 13 residues. Germline CDR1 and CDR2: GTSNPN and SVGIG (reference sequence).

Findings and limits, study-wide: Tumor region pairs outstripped tumor-adjacent and tumor-blood pairs in overlap.

The chain carries TRBV30 and TRBJ2-2; D remains ambiguous. Sequenced sample: liver tumor tissue from sampling region 5. Subset specified: tumor region T5, tumor centre. This clonotype originated in a woman between 55 and 75 years old with primary liver carcinoma and hepatitis B virus infection. CDR3 loop: CAWSIDVIGELFF. DNA for the CDR3: TGTGCCTGGAGTATAGATGTAATCGGGGAGCTGTTTTTT.